One and the same sample provided the 9 T cell receptor beta chains below, sequenced in a study of beta chain features in type 1 diabetes. The authors reverse transcribed all of the isolated RNA, so sequencing captured expressed TCRB transcripts. Method: immunoSEQ multiplex PCR; TCRdb's copy keeps in-frame clones and lacks some. Counted here are about 410,000 clones, around 13% occurring once; the ten biggest clones make up approximately 0.035%. The sample was naive CD4+ T cells from blood. The source of these receptors is a man aged 30 to 45 in good health.

As DNA, the CDR3 is TGTGCCAGCAGCAACTCGGGGGGGCGTGAGACCCAGTACTTC. Its protein is CASSNSGGRETQYF. The chain employs TRBV9 and TRBJ2-5; 8 positions match TRBD2. The V gene's germline CDR1 is SGDLS and CDR2 YYNGEE. This CDR3 spans 14 amino acids. Unmatched junction bases numbered 7, after V lost 4 bases and J lost 5 bases.

In this sample, this clone turned up a few times. The DNA for the CDR3 is TGTGCCACCCTAGCGGGAGGGCTGAACACCGGGGAGCTGTTTTTT. Translated: CATLAGGLNTGELFF. The gene calls are TRBV30 and TRBJ2-2; 12 positions agree with TRBD2. The V and J ends lost 8 bases and 1 base, in that order; junction bases with no gene match: 5. CDR3 length: 15 residues. Germline V gene data show CDR1 as GTSNPN and CDR2 as SVGIG (reference sequence).

V usage is TRBV6-5 and J usage is TRBJ2-1, with TRBD2 matching over 9 bases. Germline V lookup: CDR1 MNHEY, CDR2 SVGAGI. V dropped 8 bases and J dropped 7; count of bases not matched to a gene: 12. The CDR3 runs 15 residues. The CDR3 protein is CASREGAGGPNEQFF. The CDR3 DNA sequence: TGTGCCAGCCGCGAGGGGGCGGGAGGGCCGAATGAGCAGTTCTTC.

This clone was seen a handful of times. The chain uses TRBV5-4 and TRBJ2-1; TRBD1 might be the D (6 bases). This CDR3 spans 14 amino acids. Germline V CDR1 and CDR2: SGHNT, YYREEE (reference sequence). Trimming shortened V by 4 bases and J by 11 bases, and 19 bases separated the two germline ends. CDR3 sequence: CASSVRDTTRQQFF. CDR3 DNA sequence: TGTGCCAGCAGCGTCCGGGACACCACCCGGCAGCAGTTCTTC. Filled out from reference TRBV5-4 and TRBJ2-1, the complete variable domain reads ETGVTQSPTHLIKTRGQQVTLRCSSQSGHNTVSWYQQALGQGPQFIFQYYREEENGRGNFPPRFSGLQFPNYSSELNVNALELDDSALYLCASSVRDTTRQQFFGPGTRLTVL.

The rearrangement uses TRBV18 and TRBJ2-5, with 9 bases fitting TRBD1. The CDR3 loop spans 14 amino acids. V dropped 4 bases and J dropped 4; count of bases not matched to a gene: 4. Germline CDR1 reads KGHSH; CDR2 reads LQKENI. The CDR3 DNA follows: TGTGCCAGCTCACGCTACAGGGGGCGAGAGACCCAGTACTTC. Amino acids: CASSRYRGRETQYF.

The chain has TRBV19 and TRBJ2-1; a possible D gene is TRBD1 (5 bases). There are 12 residues in the CDR3. Germline CDR1 reads LNHDA; CDR2 reads SQIVND (reference sequence). V lost 6 bases and J lost 10, with 13 bases in between. The CDR3 protein is CASRLQVGEQFF. In DNA, the CDR3 is TGTGCCAGTAGATTACAGGTTGGGGAGCAGTTCTTC. Drawing the rest from reference TRBV19 and TRBJ2-1, the complete variable domain is DGGITQSPKYLFRKEGQNVTLSCEQNLNHDAMYWYRQDPGQGLRLIYYSQIVNDFQKGDIAEGYSVSREKKESFPLTVTSAQKNPTAFYLCASRLQVGEQFFGPGTRLTVL.

This clone turned up a few times. The gene calls are TRBV29-1 and TRBJ1-1, with TRBD1 matching over 9 bases. V lost 7 bases, J lost 4 bases, and 7 bases stayed unmatched. CDR1 and CDR2 (germline): SQVTM, ANQGSEA. The CDR3 contains 13 residues. For the CDR3, the DNA is TGCAGCGCCGGACAGGGGAGAGGCACTGAAGCTTTCTTT. Its protein is CSAGQGRGTEAFF.

The genes are TRBV7-9 and TRBJ1-4, with 8 bases that match TRBD1. V was clipped by 5 bases and J by 4 bases; unmatched bases: 3. Per the germline V gene, CDR1 is SEHNR and CDR2 is FQNEAQ (reference sequence). The CDR3 runs to 14 residues. The CDR3 protein is CASSADRGNEKLFF. The CDR3 DNA follows: TGTGCCAGCAGCGCTGACAGGGGTAATGAAAAACTGTTTTTT.

V is TRBV11-1 and J is TRBJ2-7; D remains unclear. This CDR3 is built from 13 residues. Germline lookup yields CDR1 SGHAT and CDR2 FQDESV (reference sequence). With 0 bases removed from V and 3 bases from J, the gap between germline ends came to 6 bases. Here the CDR3 DNA reads TGTGCCAGCAGCTTAGCCACAAACTACGAGCAGTACGTC. This gives the protein CASSLATNYEQYV.